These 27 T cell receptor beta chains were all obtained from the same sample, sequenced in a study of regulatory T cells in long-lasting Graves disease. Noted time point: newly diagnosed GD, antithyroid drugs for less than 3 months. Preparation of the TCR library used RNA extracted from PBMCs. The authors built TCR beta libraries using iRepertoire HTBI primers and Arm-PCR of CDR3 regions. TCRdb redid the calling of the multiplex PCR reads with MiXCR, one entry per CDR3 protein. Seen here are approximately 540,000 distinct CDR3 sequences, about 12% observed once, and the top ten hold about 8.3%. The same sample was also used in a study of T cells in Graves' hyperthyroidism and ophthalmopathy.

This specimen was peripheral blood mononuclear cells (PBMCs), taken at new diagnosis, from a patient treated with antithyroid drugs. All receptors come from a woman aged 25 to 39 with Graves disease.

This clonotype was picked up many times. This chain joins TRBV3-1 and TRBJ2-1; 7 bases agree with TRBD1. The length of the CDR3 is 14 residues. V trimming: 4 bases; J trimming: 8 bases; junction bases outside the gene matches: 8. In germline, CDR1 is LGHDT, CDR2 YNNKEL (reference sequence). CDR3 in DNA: TGTGCCAGCAGCCCGGGACAGTATGTGGATGAGCAGTTCTTC. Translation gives CASSPGQYVDEQFF.

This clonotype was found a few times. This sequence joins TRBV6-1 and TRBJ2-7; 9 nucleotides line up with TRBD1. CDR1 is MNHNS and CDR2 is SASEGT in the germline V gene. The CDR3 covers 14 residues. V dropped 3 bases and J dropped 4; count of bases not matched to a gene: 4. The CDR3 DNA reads TGTGCCAGCAGTGAGGGACAGGGATTGTACGAGCAGTACTTC. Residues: CASSEGQGLYEQYF.

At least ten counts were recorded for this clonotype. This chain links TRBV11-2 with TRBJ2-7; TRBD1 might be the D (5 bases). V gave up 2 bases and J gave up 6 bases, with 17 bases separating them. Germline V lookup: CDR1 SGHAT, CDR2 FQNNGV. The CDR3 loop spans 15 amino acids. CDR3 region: CASSLFSGPSGEQYF. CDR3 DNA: TGTGCCAGCAGCTTATTCTCAGGGCCATCCGGCGAGCAGTACTTC.

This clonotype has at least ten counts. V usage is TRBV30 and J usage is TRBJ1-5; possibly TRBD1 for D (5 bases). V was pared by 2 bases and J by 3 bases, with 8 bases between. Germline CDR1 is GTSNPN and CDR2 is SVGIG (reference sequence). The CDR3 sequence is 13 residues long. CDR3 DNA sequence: TGTGCCTGGAGTATACAGGTCAATCAGCCCCAGCATTTT. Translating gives CAWSIQVNQPQHF.

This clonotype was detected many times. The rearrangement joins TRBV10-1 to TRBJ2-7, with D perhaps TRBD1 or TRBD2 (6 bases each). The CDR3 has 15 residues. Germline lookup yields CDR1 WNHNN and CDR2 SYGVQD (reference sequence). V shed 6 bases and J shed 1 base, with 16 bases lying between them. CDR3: CASSAGTPLSYEQYF. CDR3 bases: TGCGCCAGCAGCGCGGGGACACCGCTTTCCTACGAGCAGTACTTC.

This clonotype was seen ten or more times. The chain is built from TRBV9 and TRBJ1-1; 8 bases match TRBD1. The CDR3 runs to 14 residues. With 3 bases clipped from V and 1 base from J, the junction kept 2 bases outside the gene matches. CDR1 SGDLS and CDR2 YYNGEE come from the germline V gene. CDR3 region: CASSGTGKNTEAFF. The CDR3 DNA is TGTGCCAGCAGCGGGACAGGGAAGAACACTGAAGCTTTCTTT.

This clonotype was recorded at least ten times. The CDR3 protein is CASSFLTGWRDGYTF. CDR3 in DNA: TGTGCCAGCAGTTTTCTCACAGGGTGGCGGGATGGCTACACCTTC. The chain recombines TRBV27 with TRBJ1-2; D possibly corresponds to TRBD1 (6 bases). The V gene's germline CDR1 is MNHEY and CDR2 SMNVEV (reference sequence). This CDR3 contains 15 residues. Trimming pared 3 bases from V and 6 bases from J, leaving 17 bases between.

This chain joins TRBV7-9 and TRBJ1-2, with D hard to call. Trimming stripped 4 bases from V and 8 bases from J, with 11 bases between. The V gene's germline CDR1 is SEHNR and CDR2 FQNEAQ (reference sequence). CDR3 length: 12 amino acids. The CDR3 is CASSSGSPGYTF. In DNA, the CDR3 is TGTGCCAGCAGCTCCGGGAGCCCCGGCTACACCTTC.

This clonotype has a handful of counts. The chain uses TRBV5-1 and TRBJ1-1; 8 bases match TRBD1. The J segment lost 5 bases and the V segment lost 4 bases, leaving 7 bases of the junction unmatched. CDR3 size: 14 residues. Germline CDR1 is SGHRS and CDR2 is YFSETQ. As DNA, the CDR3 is TGCGCCAGCAGCAGCAGGACAGGGCAAACTGAAGCTTTCTTT. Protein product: CASSSRTGQTEAFF.

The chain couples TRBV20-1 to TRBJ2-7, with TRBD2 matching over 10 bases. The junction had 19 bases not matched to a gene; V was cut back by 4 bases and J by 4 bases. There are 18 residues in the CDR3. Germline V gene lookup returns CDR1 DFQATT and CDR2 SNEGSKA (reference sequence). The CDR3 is CSATNRLAGPIVTYEQYF. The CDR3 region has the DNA TGCAGTGCTACCAATAGACTAGCGGGCCCGATAGTTACTTACGAGCAGTACTTC.

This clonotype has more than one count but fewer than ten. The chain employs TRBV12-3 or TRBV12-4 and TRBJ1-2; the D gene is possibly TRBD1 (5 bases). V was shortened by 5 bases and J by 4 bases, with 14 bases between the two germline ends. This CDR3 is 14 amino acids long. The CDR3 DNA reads TGTGCCAGCAGTAGAAACTCCGGGGGCTATGGCTACACCTTC. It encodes CASSRNSGGYGYTF.

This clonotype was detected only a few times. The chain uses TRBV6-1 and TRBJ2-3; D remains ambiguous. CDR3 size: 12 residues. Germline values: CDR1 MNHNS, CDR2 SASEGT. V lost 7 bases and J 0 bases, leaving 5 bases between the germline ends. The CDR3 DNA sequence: TGTGCCAGCAAAGACAGCACAGATACGCAGTATTTT. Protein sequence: CASKDSTDTQYF.

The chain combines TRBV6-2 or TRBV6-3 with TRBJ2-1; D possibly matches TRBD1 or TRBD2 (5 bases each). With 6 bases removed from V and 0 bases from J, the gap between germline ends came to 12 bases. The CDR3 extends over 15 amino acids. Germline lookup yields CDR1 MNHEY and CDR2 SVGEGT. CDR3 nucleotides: TGTGCCAGCAGCCACGGGGACCTCTCCTACAATGAGCAGTTCTTC. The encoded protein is CASSHGDLSYNEQFF.

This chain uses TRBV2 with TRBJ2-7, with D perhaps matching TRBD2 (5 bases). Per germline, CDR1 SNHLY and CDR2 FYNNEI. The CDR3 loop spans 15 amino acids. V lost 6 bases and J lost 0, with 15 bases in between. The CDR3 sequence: CASRVQPGSSYEQYF. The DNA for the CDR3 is TGTGCCAGCAGAGTGCAGCCGGGAAGCTCCTACGAGCAGTACTTC.

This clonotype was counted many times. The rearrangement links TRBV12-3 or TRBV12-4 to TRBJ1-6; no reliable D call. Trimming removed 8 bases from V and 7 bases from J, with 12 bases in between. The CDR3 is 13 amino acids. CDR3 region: CASAYRFNSPLHF. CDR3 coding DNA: TGTGCCAGCGCTTATCGGTTCAATTCACCCCTCCACTTT.

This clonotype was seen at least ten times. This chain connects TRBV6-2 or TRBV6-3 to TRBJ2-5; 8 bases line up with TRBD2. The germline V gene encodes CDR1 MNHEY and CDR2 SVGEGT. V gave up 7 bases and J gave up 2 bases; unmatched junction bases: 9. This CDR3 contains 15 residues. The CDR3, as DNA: TGTGCCAGCACCCTCCTAGCGGGCTCACAAGAGACCCAGTACTTC. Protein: CASTLLAGSQETQYF.

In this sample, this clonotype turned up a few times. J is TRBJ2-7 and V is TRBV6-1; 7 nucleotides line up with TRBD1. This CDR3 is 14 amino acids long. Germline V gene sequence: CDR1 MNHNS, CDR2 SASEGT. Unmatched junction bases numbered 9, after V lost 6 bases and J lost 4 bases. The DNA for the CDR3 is TGTGCCAGCAGACCCCGGGACAGTACTTACGAGCAGTACTTC. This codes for CASRPRDSTYEQYF.

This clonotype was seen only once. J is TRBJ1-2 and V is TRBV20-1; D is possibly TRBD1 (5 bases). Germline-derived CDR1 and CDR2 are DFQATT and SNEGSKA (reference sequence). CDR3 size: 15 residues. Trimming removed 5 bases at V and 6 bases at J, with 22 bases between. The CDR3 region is CSAYTNGQGGDGYTF. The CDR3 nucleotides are TGCAGTGCTTATACGAACGGGCAGGGAGGAGATGGCTACACCTTC.

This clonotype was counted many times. CDR3 DNA sequence: TGTGCCAGCAGTGTGGGGTTTCGGGACAAGAACACTGAAGCTTTCTTT. Translation gives CASSVGFRDKNTEAFF. The rearrangement links TRBV2 to TRBJ1-1, with TRBD1 as a possible D gene (6 bases). Trimming took off 4 bases at V and 1 base at J, with 16 bases between the two ends. Germline V gene data show CDR1 as SNHLY and CDR2 as FYNNEI. This CDR3 is 16 amino acids long.

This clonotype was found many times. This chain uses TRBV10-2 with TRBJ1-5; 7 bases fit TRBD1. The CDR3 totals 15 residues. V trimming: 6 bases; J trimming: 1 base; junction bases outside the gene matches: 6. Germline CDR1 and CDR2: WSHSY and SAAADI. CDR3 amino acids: CASRISGGSNQPQHF. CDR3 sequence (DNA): TGCGCCAGCAGGATCTCAGGGGGGAGCAATCAGCCCCAGCATTTT.

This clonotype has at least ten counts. CDR3 loop: CSVGESSDEKLFF. The CDR3 DNA reads TGCAGCGTTGGGGAATCATCGGATGAAAAACTGTTTTTT. The V gene is TRBV29-1, the J gene TRBJ1-4; no definite D call. Germline loops: CDR1 SQVTM, CDR2 ANQGSEA. This CDR3 spans 13 amino acids. V lost 4 bases and J 6 bases, leaving 12 bases between the germline ends. Complete variable domain (other parts from reference TRBV29-1 and TRBJ1-4): SAVISQKPSRDICQRGTSLTIQCQVDSQVTMMFWYRQQPGQSLTLIATANQGSEATYESGFVIDKFPISRPNLTFSTLTVSNMSPEDSSIYLCSVGESSDEKLFFGSGTQLSVL.

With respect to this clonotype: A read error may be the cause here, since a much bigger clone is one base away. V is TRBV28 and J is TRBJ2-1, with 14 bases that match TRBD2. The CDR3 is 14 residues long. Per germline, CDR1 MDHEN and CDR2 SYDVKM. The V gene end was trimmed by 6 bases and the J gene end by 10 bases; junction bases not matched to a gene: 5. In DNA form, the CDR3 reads TGTGCCAGCAGACTGGGACTAGCGGGAGCCGAGCAGTTCTTC. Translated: CASRLGLAGAEQFF.

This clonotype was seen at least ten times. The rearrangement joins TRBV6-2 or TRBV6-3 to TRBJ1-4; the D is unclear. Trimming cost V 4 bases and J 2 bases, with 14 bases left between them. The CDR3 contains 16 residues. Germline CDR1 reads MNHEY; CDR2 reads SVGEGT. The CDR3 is CASSSLPLRTNEKLFF. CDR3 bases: TGTGCCAGCAGTTCTCTCCCCCTGAGGACTAATGAAAAACTGTTTTTT.

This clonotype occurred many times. The CDR3 spells CASSPRGGRLPTANTGELFF. Written as DNA, the CDR3 is TGTGCCAGCAGCCCGAGGGGGGGGAGGCTACCCACCGCGAACACCGGGGAGCTGTTTTTT. The J gene is TRBJ2-2, the V gene TRBV28, with TRBD2 as a possible D gene (7 bases). The CDR3 runs 20 residues. Germline V gene sequence: CDR1 MDHEN, CDR2 SYDVKM. Trimming stripped 6 bases from V and 0 bases from J, with 26 bases between.

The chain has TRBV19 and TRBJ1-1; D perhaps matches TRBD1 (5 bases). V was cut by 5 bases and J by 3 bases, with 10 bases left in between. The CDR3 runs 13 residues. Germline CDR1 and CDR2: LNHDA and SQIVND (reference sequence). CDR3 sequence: CASSFAGDTEAFF. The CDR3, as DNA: TGTGCCAGTAGTTTTGCGGGGGACACTGAAGCTTTCTTT.

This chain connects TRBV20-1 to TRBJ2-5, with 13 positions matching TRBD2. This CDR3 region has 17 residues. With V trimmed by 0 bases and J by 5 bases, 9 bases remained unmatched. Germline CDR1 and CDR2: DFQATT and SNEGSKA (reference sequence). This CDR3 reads CSARDQTGTSGTETQYF. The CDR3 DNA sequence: TGCAGTGCTAGAGATCAGACAGGGACTAGCGGGACGGAGACCCAGTACTTC.

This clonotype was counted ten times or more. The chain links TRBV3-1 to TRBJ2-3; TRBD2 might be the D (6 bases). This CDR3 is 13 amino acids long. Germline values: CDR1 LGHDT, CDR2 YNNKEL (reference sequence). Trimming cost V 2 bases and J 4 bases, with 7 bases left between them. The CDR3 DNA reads TGTGCCAGCAGCCAATCGGGGGCAGATACGCAGTATTTT. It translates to CASSQSGADTQYF.